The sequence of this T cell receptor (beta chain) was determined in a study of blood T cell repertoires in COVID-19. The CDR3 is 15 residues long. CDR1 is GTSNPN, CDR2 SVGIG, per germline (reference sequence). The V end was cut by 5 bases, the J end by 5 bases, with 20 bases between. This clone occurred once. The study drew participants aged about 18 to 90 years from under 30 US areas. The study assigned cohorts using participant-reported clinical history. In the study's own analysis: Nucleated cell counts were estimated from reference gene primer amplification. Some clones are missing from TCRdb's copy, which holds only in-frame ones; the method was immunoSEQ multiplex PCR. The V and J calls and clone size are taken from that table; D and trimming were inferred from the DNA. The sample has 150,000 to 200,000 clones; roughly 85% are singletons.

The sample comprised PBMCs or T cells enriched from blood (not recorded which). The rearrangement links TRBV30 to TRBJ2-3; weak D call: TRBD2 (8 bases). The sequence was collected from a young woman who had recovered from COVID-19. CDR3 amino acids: CAWGLAGQRLDTQYF. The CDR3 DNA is TGTGCCTGGGGGTTAGCGGGACAGAGGCTAGATACGCAGTATTTT.